The clone carrying this T cell receptor beta chain was found many times. Its antigen is currently unknown. The library targeted TCRbeta and was prepared with unique molecular identifiers. TCRdb passed the PCR reads through MiXCR, listing each CDR3 protein once. There are some 300,000 distinct CDR3 sequences in the sample; roughly a tenth occur only once, and 7.5% lies in the top ten. Trimming removed 0 bases from V and 4 bases from J, with 12 bases in between. There are 15 residues in the CDR3. Germline V CDR1 and CDR2: SGHRS, YFSETQ. The data stem from a study of T-cell reconstitution after alpha-beta-depleted transplantation in children. Whole-study results and caveats: The study reportedly traced alpha-beta T cells about two months after transplant to several hundred expanded graft clones.

This sequence originates from a boy in the first two years of life with acute myeloid leukemia, due to receive a stem cell transplant. The sample here was PBMCs, taken before TCRalphabeta/CD19-depleted stem cell transplant. The chain couples TRBV5-1 to TRBJ2-3; unclear D gene. The CDR3 DNA reads as TGCGCCAGCAGCTTGGCCATTTTGAGCGCAGATACGCAGTATTTT. This codes for CASSLAILSADTQYF.